This T cell receptor beta chain derives from a study of T cell responses to AZD1222 COVID-19 vaccine. General study results and limits: Spike was spanned by vaccine-associated CD4 TCRs, with dominance at 160-218 and 743-854. White British people made up most donors, females outnumbered males, and clonal diversity was possibly underestimated. Just 6 or 7 people given AZD1222 tested seropositive at baseline.

On this clone: What it binds is unknown.

Sequencing used immunoSEQ multiplex PCR; TCRdb keeps in-frame clones, though not all of them. The sample lists 100,000 to 150,000 clones; 80% to 90% were seen once. The CDR3 length is 13 residues. Trimming took off 5 bases at V and 3 bases at J, with 10 bases between the two ends. The V gene's germline CDR1 is SGHTA and CDR2 FQGTGA. V usage is TRBV7-3 and J usage is TRBJ1-1; D unresolved. This clonotype originated in an adult in good health. The specimen comprised peripheral blood, sampled on day 0 of AZD1222 vaccination. CDR3 nucleotides: TGTGCCAGCAGCCCGTCCGGTCACACTGAAGCTTTCTTT. It specifies CASSPSGHTEAFF.